This T cell receptor beta chain came from a study of blood T cell repertoires in COVID-19. Original methodology: Reference gene primer amplification yielded estimated nucleated cell counts. Measured with immunoSEQ multiplex PCR; TCRdb has only the in-frame clones, and not every one. That table gives V, J and clone size, and the DNA gave D and trimming. The profile covers around 67,000 clones, with about 93% appearing a single time and nearly 8.5% taken by the ten largest. Sequences were obtained from peripheral blood. This sequence originates from a human donor in a cohort sampled during active COVID-19.

This CDR3 is CASSIGGNYGYTF. The DNA for the CDR3 is TGTGCCAGTAGTATAGGAGGGAACTATGGCTACACCTTC. The chain couples TRBV19 to TRBJ1-2; the D is unclear. CDR1 and CDR2 (germline): LNHDA, SQIVND (reference sequence). The CDR3 length is 13 residues. Trimming took 1 base from V and 2 from J, leaving 5 bases between them.